The 2 T cell receptor beta chains presented below share a single source sample, sequenced in a study of CD8+ T cells in alopecia areata. The treatment denotes: oral pan-JAK inhibitor, 5-10 mg twice daily. Investigators isolated RNA and reverse transcribed it into cDNA to act as the sequencing template. The assay was immunoSEQ multiplex PCR, and TCRdb's table has in-frame clones only and misses some. Among about 210,000 clones listed, approximately 45% were seen once. The material sequenced was CD4+ T cells sorted from blood, taken around week 36, from a patient treated with tofacitinib. All receptors come from a human donor with alopecia areata.

The V and J genes are TRBV7-9 and TRBJ2-7; no clear D. The CDR3 is 12 residues long. From germline, CDR1 is SEHNR and CDR2 FQNEAQ (reference sequence). V was clipped by 4 bases and J by 4 bases, with 8 bases between them. In DNA, the CDR3 is TGTGCCAGCAGCTCCCTGGGGTACGAGCAGTACTTC. It encodes CASSSLGYEQYF.

This clone has a handful of counts. CDR3 DNA sequence: TGTGCCACCAGCAGAGCCGTTACCCATCCCGCCTCGTACGAGCAGTACTTC. Its translation: CATSRAVTHPASYEQYF. The rearrangement uses TRBV15 and TRBJ2-7; D is ambiguous. Trimming shortened V by 1 base and J by 4 bases, and 20 bases separated the two germline ends. This CDR3 is built from 17 residues. In germline, CDR1 is LNHNV, CDR2 YYDKDF (reference sequence).